This T cell receptor beta chain is drawn from a study of resident and recirculating memory T cells in vitiligo. Clones were read by immunoSEQ multiplex PCR, and TCRdb kept only the in-frame ones, dropping some. The repertoire consists of 40,000 to 50,000 clones, with about 90% occurring once and the leading ten covering 4.5%. This clone has a single count. The CDR3 is 16 amino acids. Germline V CDR1 and CDR2: PRHDT, FYEKMQ (reference sequence). V gave up 4 bases and J gave up 7 bases, with 19 bases separating them. The chain recombines TRBV13 with TRBJ2-2; D call uncertain. This receptor was identified in a male donor with vitiligo. Sequencing was done on a sample of blood. CDR3 sequence (DNA): TGTGCCAGCAGCTCCTACGGCAGGCCCCATGGCGGGGAGCTGTTTTTT. Its translation is CASSSYGRPHGGELFF.